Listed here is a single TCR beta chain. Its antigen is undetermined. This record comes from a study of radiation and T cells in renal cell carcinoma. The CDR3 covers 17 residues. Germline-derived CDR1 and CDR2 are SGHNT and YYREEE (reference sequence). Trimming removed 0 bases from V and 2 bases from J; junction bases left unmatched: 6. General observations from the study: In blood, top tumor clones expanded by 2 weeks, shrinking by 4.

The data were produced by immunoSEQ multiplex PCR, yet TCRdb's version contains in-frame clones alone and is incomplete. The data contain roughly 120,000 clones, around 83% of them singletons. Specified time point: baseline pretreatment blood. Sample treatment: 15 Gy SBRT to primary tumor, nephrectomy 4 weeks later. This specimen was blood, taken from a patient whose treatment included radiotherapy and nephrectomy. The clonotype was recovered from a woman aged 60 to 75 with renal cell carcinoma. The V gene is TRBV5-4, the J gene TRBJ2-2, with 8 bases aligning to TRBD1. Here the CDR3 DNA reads TGTGCCAGCAGCTTGGCCCTTCAGGGGGCCAACACCGGGGAGCTGTTTTTT. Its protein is CASSLALQGANTGELFF.